This T cell receptor beta chain originates from a study of T cell responses to AZD1222 COVID-19 vaccine. On this clone: Its antigen is currently unknown.

Germline V CDR1 and CDR2: WNHNN, SYGVQD (reference sequence). This CDR3 has 13 amino acids. Trimming left V 8 bases short and J 1 base short, with 6 bases between. Pooled together were second doses at about 4 or about 12 weeks. Study results and limitations: Clonal diversity was possibly underestimated; the donors were predominantly white British and more often female. Per reports, nearly half of all spike-specific TCRs target regions that are unmutated in variants.

Method: immunoSEQ multiplex PCR; TCRdb's copy keeps in-frame clones and lacks some. The sample records over 60,000 clones, 75% to 85% being singletons. The TCR was taken from an adult who received the AZD1222 COVID-19 vaccine. The specimen was peripheral blood, collected 28 days after the second AZD1222 dose. The V call is TRBV10-1, the J call TRBJ2-6; D call uncertain. The CDR3 sequence: CASQNSGANVLTF. DNA for the CDR3: TGCGCCAGCCAAAATTCTGGGGCCAACGTCCTGACTTTC.